The source of this T cell receptor (beta chain) is a study of blood T cell repertoires in COVID-19. Study-level background: COVID-19 samples from acute and convalescent phases originated in the United States, Italy and Spain. The analysed material was cDNA or gDNA that came from T cells, B-cell-depleted T cells, or PBMCs.

In the study's own analysis: Quantification of nucleated cells was approximated via reference gene primer amplification. The table came from immunoSEQ multiplex PCR; TCRdb's copy has only in-frame clones and leaves some out. V and J calls and clone size are those listed in that table; D and trimming were worked out from the DNA. The table records 200,000 to 300,000 clones, approximately 86% of them present only once. This CDR3 has 17 amino acids. In germline, CDR1 is LGHDT, CDR2 YNNKEL (reference sequence). V was cut by 1 base and J by 4 bases, with 14 bases left in between. This receptor was obtained from a woman aged 60-75 years with active or convalescent COVID-19. Material for sequencing was peripheral blood. This chain links TRBV3-1 (or the pseudogene TRBV3-2) with TRBJ1-6, with D tentatively TRBD1 (6 bases). The CDR3 DNA reads TGTGCCAGCAGCCAAGCGGGGGGGCTAAGGTATAATTCACCCCTCCACTTT. It codes for CASSQAGGLRYNSPLHF.